A single sample gave rise to the 8 T cell receptor beta chains below, sequenced in a study of T cells in women clearing cervical HPV infection. Assay used: immunoSEQ multiplex PCR; TCRdb lists only in-frame clones, some missing. This sample's clone table lists about 34,000 clones. Sequencing used blood buffy coat. Every receptor here comes from a woman aged 18 to 75 with a cervical HPV16 infection that either progressed to CIN3+ or cleared (not recorded which).

The CDR3 region is CASSYSGTVYEQYF. The part of the CDR3 DNA that was read is TGCGCCAGCAGCTACTCCGGGACAGTCTACGAG. The rearrangement links TRBV5-1 to TRBJ2-7, with TRBD1 identical over 7 bases. The sequence runs out 3 residues before the end of the CDR3; the remainder is reconstructed from the germline J gene. This CDR3 spans 14 amino acids. The germline gives CDR1 SGHRS, CDR2 YFSETQ. Unmatched junction bases numbered 6, after V lost 3 bases and J lost 3 bases.

As regards this clone: The read ends 3 residues shy of where the CDR3 ends; the end is completed using the germline J gene. This chain connects TRBV7-9 to TRBJ2-7, with TRBD2 identical over 9 bases. CDR3 size: 14 residues. V was pared by 5 bases and J by 2 bases, with 4 bases of the junction left unmatched. Germline values: CDR1 SEHNR, CDR2 FQNEAQ (reference sequence). CDR3 protein: CASSPSGRTYEQYF. CDR3 DNA (partial): TGTGCCAGCAGCCCAAGCGGGAGGACCTACGAG. The whole variable domain, remainder taken from reference TRBV7-9 and TRBJ2-7, is DTGVSQNPRHKITKRGQNVTFRCDPISEHNRLYWYRQTLGQGPEFLTYFQNEAQLEKSRLLSDRFSAERPKGSFSTLEIQRTEQGDSAMYLCASSPSGRTYEQYFGPGTRLTVT.

As for this clone: The missing CDR3 end, 3 residues past where the read stops, is filled in from the germline J gene. The V gene is TRBV7-6, the J gene TRBJ2-2, with D uncertain. Per the germline V gene, CDR1 is SGHVS and CDR2 is FNYEAQ. The length of the CDR3 is 14 residues. The ends were cut back, 2 bases at V and 3 bases at J, with 7 bases in the middle. The CDR3 protein is CASSLFTDTGELFF. Partial CDR3 DNA: TGTGCCAGCAGCTTATTCACAGACACCGGGGAG.

As regards this clone: The CDR3 extends 3 residues past the end of the read, so its final part is completed from the germline J gene. J is TRBJ1-3 and V is TRBV19; D uncertain. This CDR3 is built from 14 residues. CDR1 is LNHDA and CDR2 is SQIVND in the germline V gene (reference sequence). The germline V and J ends were trimmed by 7 bases and 0 bases, with 10 bases remaining between them. CDR3 in amino acids: CASKAADSGNTIYF. The CDR3 bases that were read are TGTGCCAGTAAGGCGGCGGACTCTGGAAACACC. The entire variable domain, with the rest obtained from reference TRBV19 and TRBJ1-3, is as follows: DGGITQSPKYLFRKEGQNVTLSCEQNLNHDAMYWYRQDPGQGLRLIYYSQIVNDFQKGDIAEGYSVSREKKESFPLTVTSAQKNPTAFYLCASKAADSGNTIYFGEGSWLTVV.

Turning to this clone: The CDR3 end falls 3 residues outside the read, so it is completed with the germline J gene. The V gene is TRBV23-1, the J gene TRBJ1-2, with TRBD1 matching over 8 bases. TRBV23-1 belongs to the ORF category, with a function that is uncertain. The length of the CDR3 is 14 residues. Trimming cost V 3 bases and J 1 base; bases outside gene matches: 1. The CDR3 bases that were read are TGCGCCAGCAGTCAGGGGACAGGTAACTATGGC. This encodes CASSQGTGNYG. The whole CDR3 sequence is CASSQGTGNYGYTF.

Worth noting for this clone: Sequencing ends 3 residues short of the CDR3 end; the germline J gene provides the rest. This rearrangement joins TRBV7-2 to TRBJ2-2, with 8 bases that match TRBD2. The CDR3 consists of 15 residues. The germline CDR1 and CDR2 sequences are SGHTA and FQGNSA. V lost 5 bases to trimming and J lost 3 bases; unmatched junction nucleotides: 5. The CDR3 sequence is CASSLGLGYTGELFF. The sequenced part of the CDR3 DNA is TGTGCCAGCAGCCTGGGACTAGGCTACACCGGGGAG.

Worth noting for this clone: The read comes to an end 3 residues before the CDR3 does, leaving the germline J gene to fill in the end. The chain employs TRBV7-9 and TRBJ2-2; the match to TRBD1 covers 9 bases. This CDR3 is 15 amino acids long. V dropped 8 bases and J dropped 4; count of bases not matched to a gene: 8. The germline V gene has CDR1 SEHNR and CDR2 FQNEAQ (reference sequence). CDR3 DNA, as far as it was read: TGTGCCAGCGCCCGGGACAGGGCTCCCACCGGGGAG. It is translated as CASARDRAPTGE. The full-length CDR3 reads as CASARDRAPTGELFF.

On this clone: The read comes to an end 3 residues before the CDR3 does, leaving the germline J gene to fill in the end. This chain joins TRBV19 and TRBJ1-1; D unclear. Between the trimmed V and J ends, which lost 10 bases and 0 bases, there was a span of 18 bases. The CDR3 is 15 amino acids. Germline loops: CDR1 LNHDA, CDR2 SQIVND (reference sequence). This chain's CDR3 is CATKDLRFMNTEAFF. The covered CDR3 bases are TGTGCCACCAAAGACCTCAGGTTCATGAACACTGAA.